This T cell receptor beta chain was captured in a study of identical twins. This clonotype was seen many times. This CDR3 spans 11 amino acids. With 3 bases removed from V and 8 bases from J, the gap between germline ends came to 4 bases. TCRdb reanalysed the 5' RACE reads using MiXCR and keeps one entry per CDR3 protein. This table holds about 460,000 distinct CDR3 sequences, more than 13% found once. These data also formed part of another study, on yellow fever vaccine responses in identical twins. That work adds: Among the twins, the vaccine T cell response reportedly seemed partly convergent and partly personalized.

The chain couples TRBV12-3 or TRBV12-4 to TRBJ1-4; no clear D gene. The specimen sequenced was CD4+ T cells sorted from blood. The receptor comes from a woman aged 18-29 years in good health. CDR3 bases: TGTGCCAGCAGTTTCCGGGAAAAACTGTTTTTT. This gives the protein CASSFREKLFF.